Listed below are T cell receptor beta chains from one sample, sequenced in a study of T cell responses to AZD1222 COVID-19 vaccine. Sequenced by immunoSEQ multiplex PCR; TCRdb stores in-frame clones only, minus some. The sample carries about 89,000 clones, approximately 90% recorded once. Specimen: peripheral blood, collected 28 days after the second AZD1222 dose. The receptors originated from an adult who received the AZD1222 COVID-19 vaccine. The CDR3 runs from the conserved cysteine through the conserved F or W. Clone size is not always given. Where it is, it says once, few, many or a class for expanded clones.

cdr3_aa j_call v_call clone_size
CASSRQGADTQYF TRBJ2-3 TRBV5-4 NA
CASSSIAGGKNEQYF TRBJ2-7 TRBV19 NA
CASSLQSGARGEAFF TRBJ1-1 TRBV11-2 NA
CASSTEPTSSQETQYF TRBJ2-5 TRBV7-9 NA
CASSPESTLGNTIYF TRBJ1-3 TRBV18 NA
CASSLGQNNSPLHF TRBJ1-6 TRBV5-8 NA
CASSQDSTGGTRGEKLFF TRBJ1-4 TRBV4-1 NA
CASSVRVPHTDTQYF TRBJ2-3 TRBV7-3 NA
CASSLERLNLVQQYF TRBJ2-7 TRBV11-2 few
CASTQSRGYTF TRBJ1-2 TRBV7-2 NA
CASSINGQPTDTQYF TRBJ2-3 TRBV2 NA
CASSWTAPYGYTF TRBJ1-2 TRBV28 NA
CAWTPRGPYEQYF TRBJ2-7 TRBV30 NA
CASSFLSVPHGYTF TRBJ1-2 TRBV28 NA
CATRSRQTRQPQHF TRBJ1-5 TRBV15 NA
CAIRPELALAHEQYF TRBJ2-7 TRBV10-3 NA
CASSLGGEDYGYTF TRBJ1-2 TRBV5-4 NA
CASRGQATYGYTF TRBJ1-2 TRBV11-2 NA
CASSPTGTHGEPQHF TRBJ1-5 TRBV11-2 once
CASRTGGFTEAFF TRBJ1-1 TRBV3-1/TRBV3-2 NA
CASSPRDIRYGYTF TRBJ1-2 TRBV7-9 NA
CASSLFLAGAETQYF TRBJ2-5 TRBV7-9 NA
CASSWNSLGEKLFF TRBJ1-4 TRBV7-2 NA
CASSPRTGVYGYTF TRBJ1-2 TRBV11-3 NA
CASSLHRQGGDGYTF TRBJ1-2 TRBV11-2 once
CASSPLGPADTQYF TRBJ2-3 TRBV7-2 NA
CAWSVGSGNQETQYF TRBJ2-5 TRBV30 NA
CASSFRGPLGTEAFF TRBJ1-1 TRBV5-6 NA
CASRFTGTYNSPLHF TRBJ1-6 TRBV5-8 NA
CASSDGTGGETEAFF TRBJ1-1 TRBV6-4 NA
CASSLKGQGGQPQHF TRBJ1-5 TRBV5-6 NA
CASRGGHSDTQYF TRBJ2-3 TRBV7-3 NA
CSVGDTVNSPLHF TRBJ1-6 TRBV29-1 NA
CASSLRSPTNEKLFF TRBJ1-4 TRBV7-2 NA
CASSPSGGNEQFF TRBJ2-1 TRBV12-3/TRBV12-4 NA
CASSPDGANEKLFF TRBJ1-4 TRBV14 NA
CASSQMLGMPEQFF TRBJ2-1 TRBV4-3 NA
CASALKPGGSGTQYF TRBJ2-3 TRBV11-2 NA
CSASPGKAFF TRBJ1-1 TRBV20-1 NA
CASILGPQETQYF TRBJ2-5 TRBV2 NA
CASRVAGSNGGYTF TRBJ1-2 TRBV5-1 NA
CASRGEYEQYF TRBJ2-7 TRBV27 NA
CASSRTDYGYTF TRBJ1-2 TRBV7-9 once
CASSSHRDTEAFF TRBJ1-1 TRBV6-4 NA
CASSIGASSYNEQFF TRBJ2-1 TRBV19 once
CASSRDGTKTEAFF TRBJ1-1 TRBV6-5 once
CASSYRLNTEAFF TRBJ1-1 TRBV7-8 NA
CASGKQGFTEAFF TRBJ1-1 TRBV7-3 few